These T cell receptor beta chains were read from a single sample in a study of T cells in Graves' hyperthyroidism and ophthalmopathy. TCRdb re-derived calls from the multiplex PCR reads in MiXCR, one entry per CDR3 protein. The sample shows more than 550,000 distinct CDR3 sequences, approximately 42% of them seen only once. Sequencing input: peripheral blood or thyroid tissue (not recorded which). All receptors derive from an adult man with Graves' disease, either hyperthyroidism or ophthalmopathy (not recorded which). CDR3s leave out the opening cysteine and the closing phenylalanine or tryptophan. The order of the fields is J gene, CDR3 length, V gene, clone size, CDR3 protein. Clone size is stated in some rows and not others, as once, few, many or a class when expanded.

j_call: TRBJ1-5; cdr3_length: 13; v_call: TRBV2; clone_size: many; cdr3_aa: ASSADGYSNQPQH
j_call: TRBJ1-2; cdr3_length: 13; v_call: TRBV7-9; clone_size: .; cdr3_aa: ASSSTSGSIYGYT
j_call: TRBJ2-7; cdr3_length: 14; v_call: TRBV2; clone_size: few; cdr3_aa: ASSYPTGRGVYEQY
j_call: TRBJ1-1; cdr3_length: 13; v_call: TRBV7-2; clone_size: many; cdr3_aa: ASSLGVVMNTEAF
j_call: TRBJ1-4; cdr3_length: 11; v_call: TRBV2; clone_size: few; cdr3_aa: AVRDNANEKLF
j_call: TRBJ2-5; cdr3_length: 14; v_call: TRBV2; clone_size: .; cdr3_aa: ASTPRGTGAQETQY
j_call: TRBJ1-1; cdr3_length: 13; v_call: TRBV10-3; clone_size: .; cdr3_aa: AISEGDRMNTEAF
j_call: TRBJ1-2; cdr3_length: 11; v_call: TRBV9; clone_size: many; cdr3_aa: ASSVNPGDGYT
j_call: TRBJ1-1; cdr3_length: 13; v_call: TRBV9; clone_size: few; cdr3_aa: ASSSGQGAATEAF
j_call: TRBJ2-7; cdr3_length: 12; v_call: TRBV7-7; clone_size: .; cdr3_aa: ASSSPSLDYEQY
j_call: TRBJ1-5; cdr3_length: 12; v_call: TRBV10-3; clone_size: .; cdr3_aa: AISARLGGQPQH
j_call: TRBJ1-2; cdr3_length: 13; v_call: TRBV7-9; clone_size: many; cdr3_aa: ASSLGTAGKDGYT
j_call: TRBJ2-7; cdr3_length: 9; v_call: TRBV10-3; clone_size: .; cdr3_aa: AISERREQY
j_call: TRBJ1-1; cdr3_length: 15; v_call: TRBV6-1; clone_size: .; cdr3_aa: ASSAQRTGGAGTEAF
j_call: TRBJ1-5; cdr3_length: 13; v_call: TRBV15; clone_size: .; cdr3_aa: ATSVGGARNQPQH
j_call: TRBJ2-5; cdr3_length: 12; v_call: TRBV15; clone_size: many; cdr3_aa: ATSRDLSQETQY
j_call: TRBJ1-2; cdr3_length: 12; v_call: TRBV2; clone_size: .; cdr3_aa: ASTVQGAYYGYT
j_call: TRBJ1-2; cdr3_length: 12; v_call: TRBV6-2/TRBV6-3; clone_size: .; cdr3_aa: ASSYGGGSMGYT
j_call: .; cdr3_length: 13; v_call: TRBV19; clone_size: .; cdr3_aa: ASRFRGVAGNEQF
j_call: TRBJ1-2; cdr3_length: 13; v_call: TRBV12-3/TRBV12-4; clone_size: few; cdr3_aa: ASSPQTEYGYGYT
j_call: TRBJ1-2; cdr3_length: 13; v_call: TRBV2; clone_size: .; cdr3_aa: ASSAGTGSNYGYT
j_call: TRBJ2-7; cdr3_length: 10; v_call: TRBV9; clone_size: few; cdr3_aa: ASSLRPYEQY
j_call: TRBJ2-7; cdr3_length: 11; v_call: TRBV19; clone_size: .; cdr3_aa: ASSGRAIYEQY
j_call: TRBJ2-5; cdr3_length: 9; v_call: TRBV29-1; clone_size: .; cdr3_aa: SSLAQETQY
j_call: TRBJ1-3; cdr3_length: 12; v_call: TRBV25-1; clone_size: .; cdr3_aa: ASSVDRGGNTIY
j_call: TRBJ1-2; cdr3_length: 10; v_call: TRBV10-2; clone_size: .; cdr3_aa: ASSDLRYGYT
j_call: TRBJ2-7; cdr3_length: 11; v_call: TRBV12-3/TRBV12-4; clone_size: few; cdr3_aa: ASSDPSASEQY
j_call: TRBJ1-4; cdr3_length: 15; v_call: TRBV25-1; clone_size: .; cdr3_aa: ASSLRTGMGRNEKLF
j_call: TRBJ1-5; cdr3_length: 12; v_call: TRBV10-1; clone_size: .; cdr3_aa: ASSNTGRGQPQH
j_call: TRBJ1-2; cdr3_length: 12; v_call: TRBV7-2; clone_size: .; cdr3_aa: ASSLAGGGRGYT
j_call: TRBJ1-3; cdr3_length: 13; v_call: TRBV12-3/TRBV12-4; clone_size: few; cdr3_aa: ASRNSGGNGNTIY
j_call: TRBJ1-1; cdr3_length: 13; v_call: TRBV7-9; clone_size: .; cdr3_aa: ASSQAATLNTEAF
j_call: TRBJ2-7; cdr3_length: 12; v_call: TRBV11-1; clone_size: .; cdr3_aa: TSSLVRGSYEQY
j_call: TRBJ2-7; cdr3_length: 11; v_call: TRBV2; clone_size: .; cdr3_aa: ASSEPTAHEQY
j_call: TRBJ1-1; cdr3_length: 11; v_call: TRBV7-3; clone_size: .; cdr3_aa: ASSFILGAEAF
j_call: TRBJ2-5; cdr3_length: 12; v_call: TRBV9; clone_size: many; cdr3_aa: ASSPAGSQETQY
j_call: TRBJ2-7; cdr3_length: 11; v_call: TRBV29-1; clone_size: few; cdr3_aa: SVPQTGTAEQY
j_call: TRBJ2-7; cdr3_length: 14; v_call: TRBV20-1; clone_size: .; cdr3_aa: SATHPASGYTYEQY
j_call: TRBJ1-2; cdr3_length: 10; v_call: TRBV29-1; clone_size: .; cdr3_aa: SAGRTGGGYT
j_call: TRBJ2-5; cdr3_length: 10; v_call: TRBV29-1; clone_size: .; cdr3_aa: SVSRAQETQY
j_call: TRBJ1-6; cdr3_length: 15; v_call: TRBV7-8; clone_size: .; cdr3_aa: ASSALAQGPYNSPLH
j_call: TRBJ2-7; cdr3_length: 12; v_call: TRBV2; clone_size: .; cdr3_aa: ASSVGTGIYEQY